This T cell receptor (beta chain) was found in a study of CD8 T cells in Susac syndrome. Random hexamers were used to reverse transcribe 0.5 to 1 ug of RNA. The TCR beta CDR3 was amplified by immunoSEQ multiplex PCR across 54 Vbeta, 13 Jbeta. TCRdb reprocessed the immunoSEQ multiplex PCR reads via MiXCR and lists one record per CDR3 protein. This repertoire shows roughly 330,000 distinct CDR3 sequences, about 92% found once; its top ten account for less than 0.08%. The CDR3 extends over 13 amino acids. J gave up 5 bases and V 4 bases, and 5 bases lay outside the gene matches. Germline V CDR1 and CDR2: SQVTM, ANQGSEA. Control patients had untreated stable or active relapsing-remitting multiple sclerosis by revised McDonald criteria. The authors negatively isolated CD8+ and CD4+ T cells and FACS-enriched TEMRA cells. This clonotype has only a few counts.

The sample taken for sequencing was CD4+ T cells from PBMCs. The chain is built from TRBV29-1 and TRBJ1-5; 7 positions match TRBD1. The sequence came from a human donor with multiple sclerosis. For the CDR3, the DNA is TGCAGCGTTGCGGGGCAGGGGGATCAGCCCCAGCATTTT. Its protein is CSVAGQGDQPQHF.